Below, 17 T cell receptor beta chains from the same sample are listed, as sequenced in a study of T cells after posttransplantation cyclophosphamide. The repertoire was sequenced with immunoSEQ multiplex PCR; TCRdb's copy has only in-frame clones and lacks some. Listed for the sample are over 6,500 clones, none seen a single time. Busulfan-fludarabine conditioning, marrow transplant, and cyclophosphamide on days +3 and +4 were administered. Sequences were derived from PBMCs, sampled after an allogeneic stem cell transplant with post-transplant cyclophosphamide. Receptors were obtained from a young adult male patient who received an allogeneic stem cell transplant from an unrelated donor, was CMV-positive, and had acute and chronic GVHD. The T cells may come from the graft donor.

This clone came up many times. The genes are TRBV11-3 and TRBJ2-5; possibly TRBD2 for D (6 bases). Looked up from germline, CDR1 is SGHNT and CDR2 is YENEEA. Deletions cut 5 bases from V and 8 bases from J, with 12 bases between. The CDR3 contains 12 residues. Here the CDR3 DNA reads TGTGCCAGCAGCGGGGGACTTAGTACCCAGTACTTC. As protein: CASSGGLSTQYF.

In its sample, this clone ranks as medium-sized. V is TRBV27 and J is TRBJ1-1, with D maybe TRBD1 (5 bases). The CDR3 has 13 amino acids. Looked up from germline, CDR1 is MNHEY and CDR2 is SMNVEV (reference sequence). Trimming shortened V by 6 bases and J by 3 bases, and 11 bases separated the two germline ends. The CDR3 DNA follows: TGTGCCAGCAGGCCCAGGGAGGACACTGAAGCTTTCTTT. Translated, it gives CASRPREDTEAFF.

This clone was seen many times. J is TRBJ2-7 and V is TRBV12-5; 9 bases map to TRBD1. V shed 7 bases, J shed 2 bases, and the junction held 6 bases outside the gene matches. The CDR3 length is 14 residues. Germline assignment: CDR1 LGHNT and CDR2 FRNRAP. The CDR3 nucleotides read TGTGCTAGTGTCCGGGACAGGGTGGCCTACGAGCAGTACTTC. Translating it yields CASVRDRVAYEQYF.

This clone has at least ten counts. As DNA, the CDR3 is TGTGCCGTGGGGACAGGGCTAAACGAGCAGTACTTC. Residues: CAVGTGLNEQYF. The chain recombines TRBV10-3 with TRBJ2-7, with 9 bases that match TRBD1. The V and J ends lost 11 bases and 5 bases, in that order; junction bases with no gene match: 7. There are 12 residues in the CDR3. From germline, CDR1 is ENHRY and CDR2 SYGVKD.

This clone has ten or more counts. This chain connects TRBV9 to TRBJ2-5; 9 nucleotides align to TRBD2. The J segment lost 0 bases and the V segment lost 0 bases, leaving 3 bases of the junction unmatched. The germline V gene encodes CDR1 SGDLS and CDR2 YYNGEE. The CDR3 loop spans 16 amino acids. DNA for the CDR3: TGTGCCAGCAGCGTAGGGGCGGGGGGGTACCAAGAGACCCAGTACTTC. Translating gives CASSVGAGGYQETQYF.

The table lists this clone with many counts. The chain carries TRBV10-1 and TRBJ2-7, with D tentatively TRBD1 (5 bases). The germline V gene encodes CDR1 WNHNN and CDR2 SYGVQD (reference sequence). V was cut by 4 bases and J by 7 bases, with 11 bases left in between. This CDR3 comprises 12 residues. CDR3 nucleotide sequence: TGCGCCAGCAGTGGCCCAGGGCAAGAGCAGTACTTC. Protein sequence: CASSGPGQEQYF.

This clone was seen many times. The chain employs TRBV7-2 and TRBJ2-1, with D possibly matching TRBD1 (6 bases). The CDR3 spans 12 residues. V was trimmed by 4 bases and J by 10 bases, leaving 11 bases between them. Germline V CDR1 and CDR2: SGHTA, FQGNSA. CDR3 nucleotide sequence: TGTGCCAGCAGCTCAGACAGGCCGGAGCAGTTCTTC. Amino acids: CASSSDRPEQFF.

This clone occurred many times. The CDR3 DNA is TGTGCCAGTAGTATAGGAGCGGGACAGGGCTCCTACGAGCAGTACTTC. The encoded protein is CASSIGAGQGSYEQYF. The J gene is TRBJ2-7, the V gene TRBV19; 9 nucleotides agree with TRBD1. The CDR3 consists of 16 residues. The germline V gene has CDR1 LNHDA and CDR2 SQIVND (reference sequence). Trimming cost V 1 base and J 0 bases; bases outside gene matches: 4.

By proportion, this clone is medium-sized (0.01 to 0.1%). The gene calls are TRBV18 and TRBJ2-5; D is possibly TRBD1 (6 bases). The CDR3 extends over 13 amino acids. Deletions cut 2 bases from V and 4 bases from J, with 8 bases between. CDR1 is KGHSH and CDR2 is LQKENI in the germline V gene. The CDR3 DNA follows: TGTGCCAGCTCACCAGGGGGCATAGAGACCCAGTACTTC. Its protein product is CASSPGGIETQYF.

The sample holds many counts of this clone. In DNA, the CDR3 is TGTGCCAGCAGCTTGTCCCAGGTTTTCTCCTACGAGCAGTACTTC. Its protein is CASSLSQVFSYEQYF. V gene TRBV11-3 combines with J gene TRBJ2-7; D gene ambiguous. The CDR3 spans 15 residues. V lost 3 bases and J 0 bases, leaving 12 bases between the germline ends. In germline, CDR1 is SGHNT, CDR2 YENEEA.

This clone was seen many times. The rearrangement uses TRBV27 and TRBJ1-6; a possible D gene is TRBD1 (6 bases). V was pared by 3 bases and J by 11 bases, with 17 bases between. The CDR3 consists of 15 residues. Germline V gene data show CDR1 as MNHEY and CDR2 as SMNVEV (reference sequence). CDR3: CASSFGQGLGAPLHF. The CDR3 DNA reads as TGTGCCAGCAGTTTTGGGCAGGGGTTAGGGGCACCCCTCCACTTT.

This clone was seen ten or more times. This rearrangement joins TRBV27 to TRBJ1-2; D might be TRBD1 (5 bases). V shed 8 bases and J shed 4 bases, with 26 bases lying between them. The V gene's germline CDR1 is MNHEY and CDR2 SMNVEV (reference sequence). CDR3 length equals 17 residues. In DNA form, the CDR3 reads TGTGCCAGCGCAAATCTTTCGGGGGAGACCCGCTTCTATGGCTACACCTTC. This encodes CASANLSGETRFYGYTF.

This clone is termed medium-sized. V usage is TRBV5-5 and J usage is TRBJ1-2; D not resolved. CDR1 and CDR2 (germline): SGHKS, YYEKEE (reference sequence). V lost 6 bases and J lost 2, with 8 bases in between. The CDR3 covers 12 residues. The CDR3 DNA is TGTGCCAGCACACAGAGAAACTATGGCTACACCTTC. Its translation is CASTQRNYGYTF.

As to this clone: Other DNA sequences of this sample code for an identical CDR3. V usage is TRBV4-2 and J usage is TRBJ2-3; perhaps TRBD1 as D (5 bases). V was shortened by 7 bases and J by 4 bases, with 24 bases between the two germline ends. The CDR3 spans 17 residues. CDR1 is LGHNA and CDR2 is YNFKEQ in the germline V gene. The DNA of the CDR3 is TGTGCCAGCACACCCCATAGGGGCCCGGAGACCGCAGATACGCAGTATTTT. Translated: CASTPHRGPETADTQYF.

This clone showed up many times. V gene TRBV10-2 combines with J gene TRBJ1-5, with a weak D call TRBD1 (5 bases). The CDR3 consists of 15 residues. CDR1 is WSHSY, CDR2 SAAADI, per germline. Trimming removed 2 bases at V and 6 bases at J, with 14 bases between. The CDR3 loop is CASSEPTRGFQPQHF. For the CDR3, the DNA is TGCGCCAGCAGTGAGCCGACTCGGGGGTTTCAGCCCCAGCATTTT.

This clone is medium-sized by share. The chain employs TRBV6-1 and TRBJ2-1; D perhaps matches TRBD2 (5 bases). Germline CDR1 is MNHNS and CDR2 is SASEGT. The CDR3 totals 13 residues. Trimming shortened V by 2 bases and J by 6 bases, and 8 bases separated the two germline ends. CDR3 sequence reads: CASSEWELNEQFF. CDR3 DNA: TGTGCCAGCAGTGAATGGGAGCTCAATGAGCAGTTCTTC.

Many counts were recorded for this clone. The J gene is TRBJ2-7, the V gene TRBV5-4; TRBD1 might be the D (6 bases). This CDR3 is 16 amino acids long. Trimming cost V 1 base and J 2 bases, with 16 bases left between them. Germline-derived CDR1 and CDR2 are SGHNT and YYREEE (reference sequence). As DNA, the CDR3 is TGTGCCAGCAGCTTGCTTACGACAGGTGGGCCCTACGAGCAGTACTTC. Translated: CASSLLTTGGPYEQYF.